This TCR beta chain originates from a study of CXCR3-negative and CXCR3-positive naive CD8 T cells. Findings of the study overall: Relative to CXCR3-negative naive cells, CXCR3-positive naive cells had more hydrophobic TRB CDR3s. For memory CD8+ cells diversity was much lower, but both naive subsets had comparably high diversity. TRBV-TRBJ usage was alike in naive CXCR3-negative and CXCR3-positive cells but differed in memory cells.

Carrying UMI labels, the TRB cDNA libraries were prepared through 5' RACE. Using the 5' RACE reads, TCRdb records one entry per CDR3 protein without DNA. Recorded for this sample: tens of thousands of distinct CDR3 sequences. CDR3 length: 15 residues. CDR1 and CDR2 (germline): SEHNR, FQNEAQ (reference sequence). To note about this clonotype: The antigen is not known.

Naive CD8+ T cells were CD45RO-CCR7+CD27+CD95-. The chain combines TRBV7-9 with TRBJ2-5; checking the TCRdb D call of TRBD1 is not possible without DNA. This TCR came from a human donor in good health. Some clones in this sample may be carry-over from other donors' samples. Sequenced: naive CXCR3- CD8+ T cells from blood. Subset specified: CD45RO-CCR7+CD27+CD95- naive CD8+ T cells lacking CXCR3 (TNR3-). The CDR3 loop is CASSLGPGRQETQYF.